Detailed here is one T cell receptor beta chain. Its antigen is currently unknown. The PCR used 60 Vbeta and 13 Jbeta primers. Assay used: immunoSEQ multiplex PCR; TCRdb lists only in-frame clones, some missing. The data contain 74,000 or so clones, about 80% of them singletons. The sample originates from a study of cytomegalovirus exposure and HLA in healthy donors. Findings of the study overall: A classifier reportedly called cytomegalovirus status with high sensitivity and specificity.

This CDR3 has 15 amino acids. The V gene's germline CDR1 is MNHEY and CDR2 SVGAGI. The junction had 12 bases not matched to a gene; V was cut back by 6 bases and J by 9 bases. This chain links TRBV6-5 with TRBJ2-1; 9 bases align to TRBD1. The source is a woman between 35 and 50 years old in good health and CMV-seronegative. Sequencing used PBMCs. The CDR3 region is CASSFRDRVGREQFF. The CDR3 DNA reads TGTGCCAGCAGCTTCCGGGACAGGGTGGGCCGTGAGCAGTTCTTC.